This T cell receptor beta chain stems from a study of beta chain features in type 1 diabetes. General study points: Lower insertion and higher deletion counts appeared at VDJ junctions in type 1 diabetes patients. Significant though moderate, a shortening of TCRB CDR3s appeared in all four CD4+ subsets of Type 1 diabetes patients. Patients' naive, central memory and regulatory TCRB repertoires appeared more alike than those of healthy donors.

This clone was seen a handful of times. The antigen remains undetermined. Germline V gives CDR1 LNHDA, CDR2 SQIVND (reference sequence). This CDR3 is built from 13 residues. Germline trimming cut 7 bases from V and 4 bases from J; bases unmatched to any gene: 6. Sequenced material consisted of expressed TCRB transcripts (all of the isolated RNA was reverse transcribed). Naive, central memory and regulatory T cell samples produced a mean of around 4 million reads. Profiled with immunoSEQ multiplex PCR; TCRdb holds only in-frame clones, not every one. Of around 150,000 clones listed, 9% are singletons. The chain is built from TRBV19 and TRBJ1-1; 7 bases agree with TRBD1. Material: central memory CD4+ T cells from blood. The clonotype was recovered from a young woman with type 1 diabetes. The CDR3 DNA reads TGTGCCAGTACTCCACAGGGGATCACTGAAGCTTTCTTT. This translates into CASTPQGITEAFF. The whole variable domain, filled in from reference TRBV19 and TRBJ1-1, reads DGGITQSPKYLFRKEGQNVTLSCEQNLNHDAMYWYRQDPGQGLRLIYYSQIVNDFQKGDIAEGYSVSREKKESFPLTVTSAQKNPTAFYLCASTPQGITEAFFGQGTRLTVV.